These 32 T cell receptor beta chains originate from one sample sequenced in a study of cytomegalovirus exposure and HLA in healthy donors. This PCR relied on a set of 60 Vbeta primers and 13 Jbeta primers. Only in-frame clones appear in the TCRdb table, and some are missing; sequencing was by immunoSEQ multiplex PCR. There are around 210,000 clones in the sample; around 80% occur only once, and 0.47% lies in the top ten. The specimen sequenced was PBMCs. Source of these receptors: a boy between 10 and 17 years old in good health and CMV-seronegative.

CDR3 sequence (DNA): TGCGCCAGCAGCTCTGGGACAGAAATCTACGAGCAGTACTTC. This sequence encodes CASSSGTEIYEQYF. The chain has TRBV5-1 and TRBJ2-7, with 7 bases lining up with TRBD1. J gave up 3 bases and V 3 bases, and 6 bases lay outside the gene matches. Germline CDR1 reads SGHRS; CDR2 reads YFSETQ. The CDR3 contains 14 residues. Full variable domain (remainder filled in from reference TRBV5-1 and TRBJ2-7): KAGVTQTPRYLIKTRGQQVTLSCSPISGHRSVSWYQQTPGQGLQFLFEYFSETQRNKGNFPGRFSGRQFSNSRSEMNVSTLELGDSALYLCASSSGTEIYEQYFGPGTRLTVT.

A note on this clone: The sample contains more than one DNA sequence encoding this CDR3. The J gene is TRBJ1-2, the V gene TRBV7-9; D perhaps matches TRBD1 (5 bases). The CDR3 has 13 amino acids. CDR1 is SEHNR, CDR2 FQNEAQ, per germline (reference sequence). The V gene lost 5 bases and the J gene lost 8 bases, with 15 bases spanning the gap. The CDR3 loop is CASSPQVQYGYTF. The DNA of the CDR3 is TGTGCCAGCAGCCCACAGGTTCAATACGGCTACACCTTC.

The chain recombines TRBV5-6 with TRBJ1-2; no definite D call. Per germline, CDR1 SGHDT and CDR2 YYEEEE. The CDR3 consists of 14 residues. The germline V and J ends were trimmed by 4 bases and 4 bases, with 14 bases remaining between them. The CDR3 protein is CASSAGEHLYGYTF. CDR3 bases: TGTGCCAGCAGCGCGGGAGAACACCTCTATGGCTACACCTTC. Looking up the rest from reference TRBV5-6 and TRBJ1-2 gives the full variable domain: DAGVTQSPTHLIKTRGQQVTLRCSPKSGHDTVSWYQQALGQGPQFIFQYYEEEERQRGNFPDRFSGHQFPNYSSELNVNALLLGDSALYLCASSAGEHLYGYTFGSGTRLTVV.

In this sample, this clone turned up a few times. The rearrangement links TRBV7-7 to TRBJ2-7; 7 nucleotides match TRBD1. The CDR3 has 15 residues. With 5 bases clipped from V and 5 bases from J, the junction kept 12 bases outside the gene matches. Germline V gene data show CDR1 as SSHAT and CDR2 as FNYEAQ (reference sequence). Here the CDR3 DNA reads TGTGCCAGCAGCCCACAACAGGGGAGAATCGACGAGCAGTACTTC. Translated, it gives CASSPQQGRIDEQYF.

The rearrangement joins TRBV6-6 to TRBJ2-5, with a tentative D call TRBD2 (5 bases). CDR1 is MNHNY and CDR2 is SVGAGI in the germline V gene (reference sequence). The CDR3 has 14 residues. Trimming removed 0 bases at V and 4 bases at J, with 9 bases between. The CDR3 here is CASSYSERVETQYF. The DNA of the CDR3 is TGTGCCAGCAGTTACTCCGAGAGGGTAGAGACCCAGTACTTC.

The rearrangement uses TRBV2 and TRBJ1-2; D call uncertain. V dropped 3 bases and J dropped 3 bases, with 8 bases sitting between them. Germline V lookup: CDR1 SNHLY, CDR2 FYNNEI. The CDR3 covers 13 residues. CDR3 loop: CASSDQRDYGYTF. DNA of the CDR3: TGTGCCAGCAGTGATCAACGGGACTATGGCTACACCTTC.

The chain joins TRBV30 to TRBJ2-3; the D gene is possibly TRBD2 (5 bases). Germline CDR1 reads GTSNPN; CDR2 reads SVGIG (reference sequence). The V gene lost 5 bases and the J gene lost 0 bases, with 6 bases spanning the gap. This CDR3 has 12 amino acids. The CDR3 DNA sequence: TGTGCCTGGGGCGGGAGCACAGATACGCAGTATTTT. Protein product: CAWGGSTDTQYF. The variable domain in full, with the rest retrieved from reference TRBV30 and TRBJ2-3, is SQTIHQWPATLVQPVGSPLSLECTVEGTSNPNLYWYRQAAGRGLQLLFYSVGIGQISSEVPQNLSASRPQDRQFILSSKKLLLSDSGFYLCAWGGSTDTQYFGPGTRLTVL.

This clone was seen more than once but under ten times. CDR3 in DNA: TGTGCCAGCAGCGTAGGTCACAGAAGCCAAGAGACCCAGTACTTC. Its translation: CASSVGHRSQETQYF. V and J are TRBV9 and TRBJ2-5; D remains ambiguous. Per germline, CDR1 SGDLS and CDR2 YYNGEE. This CDR3 is built from 15 residues. Deletions cut 0 bases from V and 1 base from J, with 10 bases between.

The rearrangement joins TRBV7-2 to TRBJ1-1; D unresolved. There are 14 residues in the CDR3. Germline CDR1 is SGHTA and CDR2 is FQGNSA. V was trimmed by 3 bases and J by 1 base, leaving 9 bases between them. The DNA of the CDR3 is TGTGCCAGCAGCTTCTCGTCAGGGAACACTGAAGCTTTCTTT. It translates to CASSFSSGNTEAFF.

This clone occurred a few times. The V gene is TRBV5-6, the J gene TRBJ1-1; D uncertain. Trimming left V 1 base short and J 0 bases short, with 7 bases between. Germline loops: CDR1 SGHDT, CDR2 YYEEEE. This CDR3 has 14 amino acids. The CDR3 sequence is CASSLWALNTEAFF. CDR3 in DNA: TGTGCCAGCAGCTTGTGGGCATTGAACACTGAAGCTTTCTTT.

The chain employs TRBV10-3 and TRBJ1-2, with a possible D match to TRBD1 (6 bases). The CDR3 is made up of 12 amino acids. Deletions cut 10 bases from V and 4 bases from J, with 13 bases between. Germline lookup yields CDR1 ENHRY and CDR2 SYGVKD. CDR3 in DNA: TGTGCCACCGGACCGGACAGCTATGGCTACACCTTC. Amino acid sequence: CATGPDSYGYTF.

This clone was seen a handful of times. The chain joins TRBV18 to TRBJ2-5; no definite D call. V dropped 1 base and J dropped 1 base, with 7 bases sitting between them. This CDR3 spans 14 amino acids. CDR1 and CDR2 (germline): KGHSH, LQKENI. CDR3 sequence reads: CASSPLSLQETQYF. In DNA, the CDR3 is TGTGCCAGCTCACCACTTTCCCTCCAAGAGACCCAGTACTTC. Full variable domain (missing parts from reference TRBV18 and TRBJ2-5): NAGVMQNPRHLVRRRGQEARLRCSPMKGHSHVYWYRQLPEEGLKFMVYLQKENIIDESGMPKERFSAEFPKEGPSILRIQQVVRGDSAAYFCASSPLSLQETQYFGPGTRLLVL.

This chain links TRBV2 with TRBJ1-1; no firm D call. Germline V lookup: CDR1 SNHLY, CDR2 FYNNEI. There are 14 residues in the CDR3. V lost 8 bases and J 4 bases, leaving 17 bases between the germline ends. The CDR3 loop is CASGPDMGSTEAFF. CDR3 nucleotides: TGTGCCAGCGGACCAGATATGGGGAGCACTGAAGCTTTCTTT.

V usage is TRBV7-3 and J usage is TRBJ2-5, with 10 bases identical to TRBD2. The CDR3 spans 21 residues. Germline-derived CDR1 and CDR2 are SGHTA and FQGTGA. V trimming: 0 bases; J trimming: 3 bases; junction bases outside the gene matches: 19. The CDR3 DNA reads as TGTGCCAGCAGCTTAACGTTAGGAGCGGGGGGGCATTTAATGGGGAAAGAGACCCAGTACTTC. Translation gives CASSLTLGAGGHLMGKETQYF.

This clone was found once. The chain has TRBV6-5 and TRBJ2-1; possibly TRBD2 for D (5 bases). The CDR3 extends over 14 amino acids. V was clipped by 6 bases and J by 1 base, with 10 bases between them. The germline gives CDR1 MNHEY, CDR2 SVGAGI. The chain's CDR3 is CASRAGGSYNEQFF. In DNA form, the CDR3 reads TGTGCCAGCAGGGCTGGAGGATCCTACAATGAGCAGTTCTTC.

This clone was recorded only once. The rearrangement uses TRBV5-1 and TRBJ2-7, with TRBD2 matching 7 bases. The CDR3 runs to 17 residues. CDR1 and CDR2 from the germline V gene are SGHRS and YFSETQ. The trim removed 0 bases at V and 0 bases at J, leaving 9 bases unmatched. In nucleotides, the CDR3 is TGCGCCAGCAGCTTGGCCCGTCTAGCGGACTCCTCCTACGAGCAGTACTTC. It translates to CASSLARLADSSYEQYF.

The rearrangement links TRBV28 to TRBJ1-3; a weak D match, TRBD1 (6 bases). This CDR3 contains 17 residues. V dropped 6 bases and J dropped 0 bases, with 18 bases sitting between them. Germline assignment: CDR1 MDHEN and CDR2 SYDVKM. The CDR3, as DNA: TGTGCCAGCAGCCAATCGGGACACCTCGCCTCTGGAAACACCATATATTTT. This translates into CASSQSGHLASGNTIYF.

Notes on this clone: At one end the junction does not follow the germline gene, possibly because of a read error. The chain is built from TRBV19 and TRBJ1-1; D gene ambiguous. CDR3 length equals 15 residues. Germline V CDR1 and CDR2: LNHDA, SQIVND (reference sequence). CDR3 DNA: TGTGCCAGTAGTAAGGTTTTCGACAATCCCAACAGATTTCTTTTT. This encodes CASSKVFDNPNRFLF.

The chain joins TRBV6-6 to TRBJ1-5; a weak D match, TRBD1 (5 bases). This CDR3 spans 16 amino acids. The V gene lost 5 bases and the J gene lost 2 bases, with 16 bases spanning the gap. Germline CDR1 is MNHNY and CDR2 is SVGAGI (reference sequence). DNA for the CDR3: TGTGCCAGCAGTGGAATGGGGGGGGGTGGCAATCAGCCCCAGCATTTT. Translation: CASSGMGGGGNQPQHF.

V gene TRBV29-1 combines with J gene TRBJ1-1, with 9 bases that match TRBD1. The CDR3 is made up of 11 amino acids. V lost 6 bases and J lost 8; bases outside the gene matches: 4. Germline V gives CDR1 SQVTM, CDR2 ANQGSEA. Here the CDR3 DNA reads TGCAGCGTGGAGACAGGGGGGGAAGCTTTCTTT. Amino acids: CSVETGGEAFF.

As for this clone: This same CDR3 is encoded by further DNA sequences in the sample. The rearrangement uses TRBV5-1 and TRBJ1-1; tentative D call: TRBD1 (6 bases). There are 13 residues in the CDR3. V lost 3 bases, J lost 1 base, and 7 bases lay in between. The germline gives CDR1 SGHRS, CDR2 YFSETQ. The CDR3 region is CASSSGQNTEAFF. CDR3 coding DNA: TGCGCCAGCAGCTCGGGACAGAACACTGAAGCTTTCTTT. The full variable domain, with the rest looked up from reference TRBV5-1 and TRBJ1-1, is KAGVTQTPRYLIKTRGQQVTLSCSPISGHRSVSWYQQTPGQGLQFLFEYFSETQRNKGNFPGRFSGRQFSNSRSEMNVSTLELGDSALYLCASSSGQNTEAFFGQGTRLTVV.

The chain employs TRBV19 and TRBJ1-4, with D perhaps TRBD1 (6 bases). Germline values: CDR1 LNHDA, CDR2 SQIVND (reference sequence). The V end lost 0 bases, the J end lost 5 bases, and 10 bases lay between the germline ends. There are 15 residues in the CDR3. In DNA, the CDR3 is TGTGCCAGTAGTATAGATCAACAGGGCAATGAAAAACTGTTTTTT. Residues: CASSIDQQGNEKLFF.

This chain connects TRBV7-9 to TRBJ1-4; TRBD1 matches at 8 bases. Germline loops: CDR1 SEHNR, CDR2 FQNEAQ (reference sequence). The V gene end was trimmed by 5 bases and the J gene end by 8 bases; junction bases not matched to a gene: 7. The CDR3 sequence is 14 residues long. CDR3 sequence reads: CASSRDRLGEKLFF. The CDR3 DNA reads as TGTGCCAGCAGCCGGGACAGGTTGGGAGAAAAACTGTTTTTT. The entire variable domain, with the rest obtained from reference TRBV7-9 and TRBJ1-4, is as follows: DTGVSQNPRHKITKRGQNVTFRCDPISEHNRLYWYRQTLGQGPEFLTYFQNEAQLEKSRLLSDRFSAERPKGSFSTLEIQRTEQGDSAMYLCASSRDRLGEKLFFGSGTQLSVL.

The chain couples TRBV5-8 to TRBJ1-5; 11 bases are shared with TRBD1. Germline V gives CDR1 SGHTS, CDR2 YDEGEE. The CDR3 runs 15 residues. The trim removed 0 bases at V and 4 bases at J, leaving 0 bases unmatched. The CDR3 sequence: CASSLGDRGNQPQHF. CDR3 in DNA: TGTGCCAGCAGCTTGGGGGACAGGGGGAATCAGCCCCAGCATTTT.

The chain combines TRBV4-2 with TRBJ2-5, with TRBD2 identical over 7 bases. V dropped 0 bases and J dropped 5; count of bases not matched to a gene: 6. The CDR3 spans 15 residues. Germline V gene data show CDR1 as LGHNA and CDR2 as YNFKEQ. CDR3 in amino acids: CASSQEAGVLETQYF. DNA of the CDR3: TGTGCCAGCAGCCAAGAGGCGGGGGTCCTGGAGACCCAGTACTTC.

This clone has just one count. This chain uses TRBV5-1 with TRBJ2-3; 13 bases are a match to TRBD2. Germline V gene sequence: CDR1 SGHRS, CDR2 YFSETQ. CDR3 length equals 17 residues. V lost 4 bases to trimming and J lost 0 bases; unmatched junction nucleotides: 5. Here the CDR3 DNA reads TGCGCCAGCAGCGAGGGACTAGCGGGACCGAGCACAGATACGCAGTATTTT. Translation gives CASSEGLAGPSTDTQYF.

This chain connects TRBV7-3 to TRBJ2-1; weak D call: TRBD2 (6 bases). The CDR3 loop spans 14 amino acids. Germline-derived CDR1 and CDR2 are SGHTA and FQGTGA. V lost 5 bases and J 10 bases, leaving 18 bases between the germline ends. The DNA of the CDR3 is TGTGCCAGCAGCGTTGTGGGGACTTCTATGGAGCAGTTCTTC. As protein: CASSVVGTSMEQFF.

V and J are TRBV5-6 and TRBJ2-6; 8 bases are a match to TRBD2. The CDR3 has 18 residues. V gave up 4 bases and J gave up 4 bases; unmatched junction bases: 13. Per the germline V gene, CDR1 is SGHDT and CDR2 is YYEEEE. CDR3 sequence: CASSPGGGFVSGANVLTF. The CDR3, as DNA: TGTGCCAGCAGCCCGGGGGGGGGTTTTGTCTCCGGGGCCAACGTCCTGACTTTC.

The CDR3 here is CASSHRGYGADTQYF. In DNA form, the CDR3 reads TGCGCCAGCAGCCACAGGGGATATGGTGCAGATACGCAGTATTTT. The chain is built from TRBV5-1 and TRBJ2-3; 7 bases fit TRBD1. Trimming took 4 bases from V and 4 from J; bases not matched to a gene: 9. From germline, CDR1 is SGHRS and CDR2 YFSETQ. This CDR3 spans 15 amino acids. The entire variable domain, with the rest obtained from reference TRBV5-1 and TRBJ2-3, is as follows: KAGVTQTPRYLIKTRGQQVTLSCSPISGHRSVSWYQQTPGQGLQFLFEYFSETQRNKGNFPGRFSGRQFSNSRSEMNVSTLELGDSALYLCASSHRGYGADTQYFGPGTRLTVL.

The chain employs TRBV5-1 and TRBJ1-2; TRBD1 aligns across 10 bases. Per the germline V gene, CDR1 is SGHRS and CDR2 is YFSETQ. Trimming at V came to 0 bases and at J to 2 bases, leaving 4 bases not matched to a gene. CDR3 size: 16 residues. The CDR3 region has the DNA TGCGCCAGCAGCTTGGTAGGACAGGGGGTAAACTATGGCTACACCTTC. Protein: CASSLVGQGVNYGYTF.

The rearrangement uses TRBV2 and TRBJ1-1; tentatively, D is TRBD1 (5 bases). Looked up from germline, CDR1 is SNHLY and CDR2 is FYNNEI. The ends were cut back, 8 bases at V and 1 base at J, with 17 bases in the middle. The CDR3 sequence is 15 residues long. The DNA of the CDR3 is TGTGCCAGCGGGGGGAGGGAGGTAGGGAACACTGAAGCTTTCTTT. Translated, it gives CASGGREVGNTEAFF. Drawing the rest from reference TRBV2 and TRBJ1-1, the complete variable domain is EPEVTQTPSHQVTQMGQEVILRCVPISNHLYFYWYRQILGQKVEFLVSFYNNEISEKSEIFDDQFSVERPDGSNFTLKIRSTKLEDSAMYFCASGGREVGNTEAFFGQGTRLTVV.

This clone was seen a handful of times. The chain joins TRBV19 to TRBJ2-1, with D possibly matching TRBD1 (5 bases). The CDR3 has 14 amino acids. The germline gives CDR1 LNHDA, CDR2 SQIVND (reference sequence). Trimming took off 5 bases at V and 4 bases at J, with 12 bases between the two ends. CDR3 loop: CASSPLTEYNEQFF. CDR3 in DNA: TGTGCCAGTAGTCCCCTGACAGAATACAATGAGCAGTTCTTC. Complete variable domain (other parts from reference TRBV19 and TRBJ2-1): DGGITQSPKYLFRKEGQNVTLSCEQNLNHDAMYWYRQDPGQGLRLIYYSQIVNDFQKGDIAEGYSVSREKKESFPLTVTSAQKNPTAFYLCASSPLTEYNEQFFGPGTRLTVL.